This T cell receptor (beta chain) was sequenced in a study of vaccination effects on CD4 cells after COVID-19. Worth noting for this clone: The antigen is not known.

Antigen-specific CD4+ T cells were expanded with viral peptide pools in the ViraFEST assay before sequencing. With approximately 10 days of culture completed, CD4+ T cells were isolated. Vaccinated recipients, who were negative for nucleocapsid antibodies, had no history of SARS-CoV-2 infection. Germline V gene data show CDR1 as MNHEY and CDR2 as SVGAGI. Deletions cut 4 bases from V and 1 base from J, with 7 bases between. The CDR3 runs to 13 residues. Libraries were prepared by immunoSEQ multiplex PCR; TCRdb keeps only in-frame clonotypes and omits some of them. Of about 48,000 clones in the sample, 79% were seen once.

The sequences come from CD4+ T cells from PBMCs cultured with HCoV-OC43 spike peptides, collected before COVID-19 vaccination. Regarding subset: HCoV-OC43 spike overlapping peptide pool stimulation. The clonotype comes from a human donor who received a COVID-19 vaccine. The chain uses TRBV6-5 and TRBJ1-1; no reliable D call. The CDR3 reads CASSSTSNTEAFF. In DNA, the CDR3 is TGTGCCAGCAGTTCTACATCGAACACTGAAGCTTTCTTT.